This TCR beta chain was obtained from a study of CD8 T cells in Susac syndrome. This clonotype was detected once. RNA, at about 0.45 to 1 ug, was reverse transcribed with random hexamers. The method of amplification for TCR beta CDR3 was immunoSEQ multiplex PCR, covering 54 Vbeta and 13 Jbeta. TCRdb analysed the immunoSEQ multiplex PCR reads with MiXCR anew, one entry per CDR3 protein. The sample has about 140,000 distinct CDR3 sequences, approximately 93% seen once. This CDR3 comprises 15 residues. The germline gives CDR1 DFQATT, CDR2 SNEGSKA (reference sequence). V shed 0 bases and J 5 bases; nucleotides not matched to a gene: 5. Negative magnetic isolation gave CD8+ and CD4+ cells; FACS enriched CD8+ TEMRA.

The specimen sequenced was CD4+ T cells from PBMCs. This sequence joins TRBV20-1 and TRBJ2-1, with TRBD2 matching 9 bases. The receptor was derived from a human donor in good health. The CDR3 DNA reads TGCAGTGCTAGAGACTGGAGCGGGAGGAACAATGAGCAGTTCTTC. Protein sequence: CSARDWSGRNNEQFF.